The rows below give T cell receptor beta chains drawn from one sample of a study of CD8+CD57+ T cells in acquired aplastic anemia. MiXCR, applied by TCRdb to the reads, yields one record per CDR3 protein. The profile shows under 350,000 distinct CDR3 sequences, 55% to 60% of them singletons. What was sequenced was sorted CD4+, CD8+, or CD8+CD57+ T cells (not recorded which) from PBMCs. The receptors originated from a human donor with severe aplastic anemia or a healthy control (not recorded which). Each CDR3 is given with its conserved first and last residue. A D gene is named only where the DNA matches it firmly. Size is stated for part of the rows, as once, few or many counts, or as a class when the clone is expanded.

cdr3_nt cdr3_aa j_call d_call clone_size v_call
TGTGCCAGCAGCCCGGGACTAGCGGGAGGATGGGGCGGCACAGATACGCAGTATTTT CASSPGLAGGWGGTDTQYF TRBJ2-3 TRBD2 NA TRBV9
TGTGCCATCAGTGAAATGTCGCTAGCGGGAGTGAATGAGCAGTTCTTC CAISEMSLAGVNEQFF TRBJ2-1 TRBD2 NA TRBV10-3
TGCAGTGCTAGAGATCGCAGGGTGTTAGCGGGCCAGTACTTC CSARDRRVLAGQYF TRBJ2-7 TRBD2 NA TRBV20-1
TGTGCCAGCACACGGACTAGCGGGGCGGCTGAAAAACTGTTTTTT CASTRTSGAAEKLFF TRBJ1-4 NA NA TRBV7-9
TGCAGCGTTGACCCCCCTAGCGGGCCCTACGAGCAGTACTTC CSVDPPSGPYEQYF TRBJ2-7 TRBD2 many TRBV29-1
TGTGCCAGCAGCTTTACGGACAGGGGTTACGAGCAGTACTTC CASSFTDRGYEQYF TRBJ2-7 TRBD1 NA TRBV7-2
TGTGCCAGCAGCGTAGAGGGGGCGCAGGTCCACACCTTC CASSVEGAQVHTF TRBJ1-2 TRBD1 NA TRBV9
TGTGCCAGCAGCGTGTCGTCCAGGTCGGATACGCAGTATTTT CASSVSSRSDTQYF TRBJ2-3 NA NA TRBV9
TGCAGTGCTAGAGCAGGAAAGGGCTATGGCTACACCTTC CSARAGKGYGYTF TRBJ1-2 NA NA TRBV20-1
TGTGCCAGCAGCCCCAGCGGGGGTACTTCACCCCTCCACTTT CASSPSGGTSPLHF TRBJ1-6 NA few TRBV9
TGTGCCAGCAGCTTAACGGGACTAGCGGGGGAAGGCTACGAGCAGTACTTC CASSLTGLAGEGYEQYF TRBJ2-7 TRBD2 NA TRBV7-3
TGTGCCAGCAGCTTAGTAGCAGGCGAGCAGTACTTC CASSLVAGEQYF TRBJ2-7 NA NA TRBV7-6
TGTGCCAGCAGCTGGGACTCATGGTACGAGCAGTACTTC CASSWDSWYEQYF TRBJ2-7 NA NA TRBV7-2
TGCAGTGCCAGCAACACAGTGGATTATGGCTACACCTTC CSASNTVDYGYTF TRBJ1-2 NA few TRBV20-1
TGCAGTGTCGGGGGCACTGAAGCTTTCTTT CSVGGTEAFF TRBJ1-1 NA NA TRBV20-1
TGTGCCAGTAGTACTCAGGGAGGACGGGAGCAGTACTTC CASSTQGGREQYF TRBJ2-7 NA NA TRBV19
TGTGCCAGTAGTACCTTGGACAGCTCCTACGAGCAGTACTTC CASSTLDSSYEQYF TRBJ2-7 NA NA TRBV9
TGTGCCATCAGTCTAGCGGGGACCTACGAGCAGTACTTC CAISLAGTYEQYF TRBJ2-7 TRBD2 many TRBV10-3
TGTGCCAGCAGTGAACTGTCCGGAGGGATCGTGAATTCACCCCTCCACTTT CASSELSGGIVNSPLHF TRBJ1-6 NA NA TRBV2
TGTGCCAGCAGCTCCCTAGGGACTAGCGGGAATAACGAGCAGTACTTC CASSSLGTSGNNEQYF TRBJ2-7 TRBD2 NA TRBV11-1
TGTGCCAGCAGCTTCCTACGGGGGGACACTTTTCTTGAGCAGTACTTC CASSFLRGDTFLEQYF TRBJ2-7 NA many TRBV5-6
TGCGCCAGCAGCTTTGACAGAGGTGAGCAGTTCTTC CASSFDRGEQFF TRBJ2-1 NA few TRBV5-1
TGTGCCAGCAGCTTAGGACTAGCGGGGGGGCTTACAGATACGCAGTATTTT CASSLGLAGGLTDTQYF TRBJ2-3 TRBD2 NA TRBV5-1
TGTGCCTGGAGGTTTGAGGCCGAGCAGTACTTC CAWRFEAEQYF TRBJ2-7 NA many TRBV30
TGTGCCAGCAGTGAAGCGCGCGGGAACTCCTACGAGCAGTACTTC CASSEARGNSYEQYF TRBJ2-7 NA NA TRBV7-2
TGCAGTGCTATAACCGGGACCTCCGTCGAGACCCAGTACTTC CSAITGTSVETQYF TRBJ2-5 NA NA TRBV20-1
TGTGCCAGCAGTTACCCATCCACCTACAATGAGCAGTTCTTC CASSYPSTYNEQFF TRBJ2-1 NA many TRBV6-6
TGTGCCAGCAGCTCTACACGGGGACTAACGTCCACAGATACGCAGTATTTT CASSSTRGLTSTDTQYF TRBJ2-3 TRBD2 NA TRBV13
TGTGCCAGCAGCTTGGCAGGGGGTCCATCCTACAATGAGCAGTTCTTC CASSLAGGPSYNEQFF TRBJ2-1 TRBD1 many TRBV5-6